These 8 T cell receptor beta chains were all obtained from the same sample, sequenced in a study of CD8 T cells in ankylosing spondylitis. TCRdb called the 5' RACE reads again in MiXCR, with one record for every CDR3 protein. The table lists approximately 350,000 distinct CDR3 sequences, around 20% of them singletons. Input material: blood, either unsorted or a sorted T cell fraction (not recorded which). The receptor source for this set is a male donor with ankylosing spondylitis or in good health (not recorded which).

The V call is TRBV18, the J call TRBJ1-1; D perhaps matches TRBD1 (6 bases). V lost 3 bases and J 4 bases, leaving 15 bases between the germline ends. This CDR3 has 15 residues. In germline, CDR1 is KGHSH, CDR2 LQKENI. The CDR3 sequence is CASSPSTGMGTEAFF. CDR3 nucleotide sequence: TGTGCCAGCTCACCTTCGACAGGCATGGGCACTGAAGCTTTCTTT.

V is TRBV7-9 and J is TRBJ2-5, with a tentative D call TRBD1 (5 bases). The germline gives CDR1 SEHNR, CDR2 FQNEAQ (reference sequence). The CDR3 is 14 amino acids. Deletions cut 1 base from V and 9 bases from J, with 15 bases between. Here the CDR3 DNA reads TGTGCCAGCAGCTTAGGGGGCAGCTATATGGCCCAGTACTTC. It specifies CASSLGGSYMAQYF.

CDR3 loop: CASSQELAGGLDTQYF. CDR3 nucleotide sequence: TGCGCCAGCAGCCAAGAGCTAGCGGGGGGGCTTGATACGCAGTATTTT. The chain combines TRBV4-1 with TRBJ2-3; TRBD2 matches 12 bases. Germline trimming cut 0 bases from V and 6 bases from J; bases unmatched to any gene: 4. Germline values: CDR1 MGHRA, CDR2 YSYEKL. CDR3 length equals 16 residues.

The chain is built from TRBV13 and TRBJ2-7; D is possibly TRBD2 (7 bases). Germline CDR1 reads PRHDT; CDR2 reads FYEKMQ (reference sequence). The ends were cut back, 1 base at V and 5 bases at J, with 21 bases in the middle. There are 17 residues in the CDR3. The CDR3 sequence is CASSLALSPGGGHEQYF. The CDR3, as DNA: TGTGCCAGCAGCTTAGCTCTATCTCCGGGGGGCGGCCACGAGCAGTACTTC.

The chain employs TRBV7-9 and TRBJ2-3; 9 bases agree with TRBD1. With V trimmed by 5 bases and J by 4 bases, 13 bases remained unmatched. The CDR3 totals 17 residues. Germline V CDR1 and CDR2: SEHNR, FQNEAQ (reference sequence). CDR3 loop: CASSPGPGQGFPDTQYF. The CDR3 region has the DNA TGTGCCAGCAGCCCCGGACCGGGACAGGGTTTTCCAGATACGCAGTATTTT.

The chain uses TRBV21-1 and TRBJ2-3; TRBD1 was called by the table and not checked on the DNA. TRBV21-1 is a documented pseudogene. The CDR3 covers 15 residues. CDR3 nucleotide sequence: TGTGCCAGCAGAGGGACAGGGGGGATCGCAGATACGCAGTATTTT. Protein: CASRGTGGIADTQYF.

This clonotype was counted many times. Here the CDR3 reads CATGQVGETQYF. CDR3 DNA: TGTGCCACCGGACAGGTTGGGGAGACCCAGTACTTC. This chain joins TRBV24-1 and TRBJ2-5; TRBD1 matches 7 bases. CDR1 is KGHDR, CDR2 SFDVKD, per germline. J gave up 5 bases and V 9 bases, and 5 bases lay outside the gene matches. The CDR3 runs to 12 residues.

This clonotype has at least ten counts. The chain carries TRBV12-3 or TRBV12-4 and TRBJ2-7; no clear D. The CDR3 runs to 12 residues. Trimming removed 3 bases from V and 3 bases from J, with 6 bases in between. In DNA, the CDR3 is TGTGCCAGCAGTTTGTACAGCTACGAGCAGTACTTC. Translated, it gives CASSLYSYEQYF.